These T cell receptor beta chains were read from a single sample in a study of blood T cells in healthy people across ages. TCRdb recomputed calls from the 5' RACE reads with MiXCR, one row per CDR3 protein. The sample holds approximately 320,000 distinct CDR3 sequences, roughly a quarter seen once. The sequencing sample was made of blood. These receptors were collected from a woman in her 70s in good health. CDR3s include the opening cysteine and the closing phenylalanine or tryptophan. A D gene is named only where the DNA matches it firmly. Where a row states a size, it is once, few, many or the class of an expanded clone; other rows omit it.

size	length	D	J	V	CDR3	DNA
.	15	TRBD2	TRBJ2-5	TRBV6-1	CASTRTSGKQETQYF	TGTGCCAGCACCCGGACTAGCGGGAAACAAGAGACCCAGTACTTC
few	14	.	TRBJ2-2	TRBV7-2	CASSLNGRGLELFF	TGTGCCAGCAGCTTAAACGGGAGAGGTTTGGAGCTGTTTTTT
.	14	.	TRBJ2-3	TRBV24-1	CATSDSLGTDTQYF	TGTGCCACCAGTGATTCGCTAGGCACAGATACGCAGTATTTT
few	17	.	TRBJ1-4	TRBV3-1	CASSRQRGGMEDEKLFF	TGTGCCAGCAGCCGACAACGAGGAGGGATGGAAGATGAAAAACTGTTTTTT
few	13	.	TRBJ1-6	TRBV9	CASSSDGVSPLHF	TGTGCCAGCAGCTCAGACGGGGTTTCACCCCTCCACTTT
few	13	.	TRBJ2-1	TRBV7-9	CASSLEESPEQSF	TGTGCCAGCAGCTTAGAGGAAAGCCCTGAGCAGTCCTTC
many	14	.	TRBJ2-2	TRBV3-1	CASSLSGSNGELFF	TGTGCCAGCAGCCTGTCAGGGTCCAACGGGGAGCTGTTTTTT
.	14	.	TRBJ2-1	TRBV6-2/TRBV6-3	CASSYGQGYNEQFF	TGTGCCAGCAGTTACGGGCAGGGCTACAATGAGCAGTTCTTC
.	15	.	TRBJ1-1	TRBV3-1	CASSAGKGVLTEAFF	TGTGCCAGTTCGGCCGGTAAGGGAGTTTTGACTGAAGCTTTCTTT
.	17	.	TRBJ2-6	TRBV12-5	CASAPSGTGSGANVLTF	TGTGCTAGTGCCCCAAGCGGGACAGGCTCTGGGGCCAACGTCCTGACTTTC
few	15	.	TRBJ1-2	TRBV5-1	CASSFRQESNYGYTF	TGCGCCAGCAGCTTCCGACAGGAGAGTAACTATGGCTACACCTTC
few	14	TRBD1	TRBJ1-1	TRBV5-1	CASSSNRGSTEAFF	TGCGCCAGCAGCTCAAACAGGGGAAGCACTGAAGCTTTCTTT
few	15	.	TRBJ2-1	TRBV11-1	CASNSRGGWGNEQFF	TGTGCCAGCAACTCCCGGGGAGGTTGGGGCAATGAGCAGTTCTTC
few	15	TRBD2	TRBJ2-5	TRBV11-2	CASSLDSGRVETQYF	TGTGCCAGCAGCTTAGATAGCGGGAGGGTGGAGACCCAGTACTTC
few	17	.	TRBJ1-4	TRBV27	CASSLSGGRKANEKLFF	TGTGCCAGCAGTTTATCAGGGGGAAGAAAAGCTAATGAAAAACTGTTTTTT
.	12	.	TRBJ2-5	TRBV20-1	CSALGLWETQYF	TGCAGTGCTCTGGGACTCTGGGAGACCCAGTACTTC
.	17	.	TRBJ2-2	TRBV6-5	CASSYSRSPGRAGELFF	TGTGCCAGCAGTTACTCGAGGTCTCCAGGGCGGGCCGGGGAGCTGTTTTTT
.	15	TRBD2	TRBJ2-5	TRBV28	CASSPGTSGRETQYF	TGTGCCAGCAGCCCCGGGACTAGCGGAAGGGAGACCCAGTACTTC
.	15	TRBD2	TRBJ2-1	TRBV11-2	CASSAGTNKYNEQFF	TGTGCCAGCAGCGCCGGGACTAACAAATACAATGAGCAGTTCTTC
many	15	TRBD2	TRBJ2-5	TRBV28	CASSSPRGGTETQYF	TGTGCCAGCAGTTCCCCGAGGGGAGGGACGGAGACCCAGTACTTC
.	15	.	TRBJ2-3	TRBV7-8	CASSFGRIVGDTQYF	TGTGCCAGCAGCTTCGGGAGAATCGTGGGAGATACGCAGTATTTT
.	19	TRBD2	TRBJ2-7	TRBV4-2	CASSRSISGSIGRGYEQYF	TGTGCCAGCAGCCGGTCGATTAGCGGGAGTATAGGTCGGGGGTACGAGCAGTACTTC
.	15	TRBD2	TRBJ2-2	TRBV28	CASKFMGGAGGELFF	TGTGCCAGCAAGTTTATGGGAGGGGCCGGCGGGGAGCTGTTTTTT
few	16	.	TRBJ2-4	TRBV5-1	CASSLEGGWTKNIQYF	TGCGCCAGCAGCTTGGAGGGGGGTTGGACCAAAAACATTCAGTACTTC
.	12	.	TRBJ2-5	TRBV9	CASSVEGETQYF	TGTGCCAGCAGCGTAGAGGGTGAGACCCAGTACTTC
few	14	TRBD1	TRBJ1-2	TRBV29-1	CSDQTGQGVYGYTF	TGCAGCGACCAGACCGGACAGGGAGTCTATGGCTACACCTTC
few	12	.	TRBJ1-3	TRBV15	CATSLDRNTIYF	TGTGCCACCAGCCTTGACAGAAACACCATATATTTT
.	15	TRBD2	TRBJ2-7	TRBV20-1	CSARDGLAISYEQYF	TGCAGTGCTAGAGATGGACTAGCAATCTCCTACGAGCAGTACTTC
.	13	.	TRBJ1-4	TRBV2	CASKRGSGEKLFF	TGTGCCAGCAAAAGAGGCAGCGGTGAAAAACTGTTTTTT
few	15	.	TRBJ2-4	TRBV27	CASSPPQGAGYIQHF	TGTGCCAGCAGCCCACCCCAAGGAGCGGGTTACATTCAGCACTTC
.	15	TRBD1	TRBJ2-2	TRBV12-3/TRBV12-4	CASSLGQGAAGELFF	TGTGCCAGCAGTTTAGGGCAGGGGGCCGCCGGGGAGCTGTTTTTT
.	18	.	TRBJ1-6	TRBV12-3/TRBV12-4	CASSFSTGKSSYNSPLHF	TGTGCCAGCAGTTTTTCGACAGGCAAAAGCTCCTATAATTCACCCCTCCACTTT
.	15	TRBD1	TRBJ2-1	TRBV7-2	CASSSDRGISKEQFF	TGTGCCAGCAGCTCAGACAGGGGAATTTCTAAGGAGCAGTTCTTC
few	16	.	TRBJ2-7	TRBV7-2	CASSQVGGLLSYEQYF	TGTGCCAGCAGCCAAGTGGGGGGGCTTCTCTCCTACGAGCAGTACTTC
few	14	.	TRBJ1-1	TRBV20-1	CSAPRRDGNTEAFF	TGCAGTGCCCCCAGAAGGGACGGGAACACTGAAGCTTTCTTT
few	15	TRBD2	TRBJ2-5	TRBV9	CASSIGLAGQETQYF	TGTGCCAGCAGCATCGGACTAGCGGGACAAGAGACCCAGTACTTC
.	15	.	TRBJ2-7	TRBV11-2	CASSFATGTTYEQYF	TGTGCCAGCAGCTTCGCAACCGGGACCACCTACGAGCAGTACTTC
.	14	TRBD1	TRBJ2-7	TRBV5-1	CASSTGTGYREQYF	TGCGCCAGCAGCACCGGGACAGGGTACCGCGAGCAGTACTTC
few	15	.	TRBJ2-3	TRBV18	CASSPRRSSTDTQYF	TGTGCCAGCTCACCCCGACGGTCTAGCACAGATACGCAGTATTTT
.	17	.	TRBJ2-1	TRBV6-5	CASSYSLGGRGKNEQFF	TGTGCCAGCAGTTACTCGCTTGGGGGGAGGGGGAAGAATGAGCAGTTCTTC
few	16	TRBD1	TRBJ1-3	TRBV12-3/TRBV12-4	CASSSAGTGVRNTIYF	TGTGCCAGCAGTTCCGCCGGGACAGGGGTACGAAACACCATATATTTT
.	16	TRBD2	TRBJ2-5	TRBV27	CASGTKTCGRKETQYF	TGTGCCAGCGGCACTAAGACTTGCGGGAGAAAGGAGACCCAGTACTTC
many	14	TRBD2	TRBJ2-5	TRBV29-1	CSVLTSGRGETQYF	TGCAGCGTACTGACTAGCGGGAGGGGCGAGACCCAGTACTTC
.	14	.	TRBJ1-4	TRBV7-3	CASSLQEVNEKLFF	TGTGCCAGCAGCTTACAGGAGGTTAATGAAAAACTGTTTTTT
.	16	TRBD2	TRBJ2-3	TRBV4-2	CASSQATRGVADTQYF	TGTGCCAGCAGCCAGGCCACACGGGGGGTGGCAGATACGCAGTATTTT
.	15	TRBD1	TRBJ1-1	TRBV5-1	CASSLTGTEGVGAFF	TGCGCCAGCAGCTTGACCGGGACAGAAGGGGTTGGAGCTTTCTTT
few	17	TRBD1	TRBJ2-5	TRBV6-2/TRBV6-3	CASSYYFRTGDQETQYF	TGTGCCAGCAGTTACTATTTCCGGACAGGGGACCAAGAGACCCAGTACTTC
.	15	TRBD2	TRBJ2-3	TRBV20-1	CSATGVAGEADTQYF	TGCAGTGCTACCGGGGTAGCGGGAGAGGCAGATACGCAGTATTTT
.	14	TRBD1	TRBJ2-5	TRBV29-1	CSFEDRSGGETQYF	TGCAGCTTTGAAGATCGGTCAGGGGGAGAGACCCAGTACTTC
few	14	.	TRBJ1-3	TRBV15	CATSRAGRGNTIYF	TGTGCCACCAGCAGAGCAGGGCGCGGAAACACCATATATTTT
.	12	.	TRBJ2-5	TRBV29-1	CSAVGGAQTQYF	TGCAGCGCGGTGGGTGGGGCACAGACCCAGTACTTC
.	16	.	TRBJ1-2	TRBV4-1	CASSHVQVGGRDGYTF	TGCGCCAGCAGCCACGTACAGGTCGGGGGGAGGGATGGCTACACCTTC
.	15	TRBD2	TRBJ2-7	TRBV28	CASSSPGTNLYEQYF	TGTGCCAGCAGTTCCCCCGGGACTAACCTCTACGAGCAGTACTTC